The entry below gives a single T cell receptor (beta chain) sequence along with its context. No antigen is known for it. No base-level quality is on record; no much larger clone is a single base apart. This record belongs to a study of blood T cell repertoires in COVID-19 (TCRdb year 2020). With regard to the full study: Collaborator samples came from the United States, Italy and Spain and covered acute and convalescent phases of COVID-19. The repertoires were made available in a free public database intended to serve as a resource for research on the immune response to SARS-CoV-2. The sample metadata nearly always contained a de-identified subject ID, COVID-19 status, age in years and sex. Where available, HLA class I and class II types were taken from metadata supplied by the sample provider and were not determined by assay-based typing. The samples were drawn from two sources: the first 160 participants of the ongoing ImmuneRACE study, and 1,200 or so subjects contributed by 6 global collaborators. Subjects who had been exposed to COVID-19, were actively infected with it, or had recovered from it provided the deeply sampled blood TCRbeta repertoires that made up the dataset. The material from the prospective study consisted of cDNA or gDNA derived from T cells, B-cell-depleted T cells, or PBMCs. General study outcomes and caveats: Clinical and demographic metadata were provided uncurated, with the amount varying by source and participant.

The immunoSEQ Assay, a bias-controlled multiplex PCR, was used to amplify TCRbeta CDR3 regions from genomic DNA. The authors processed their data as follows. Within the assay, amplification of reference gene primers was used to estimate how many nucleated cells each sample contained. Sequence reads were collapsed and filtered to measure the absolute abundance of every unique TCRbeta CDR3 rearrangement. For each sample, productive Simpson clonality was calculated as the square root of Simpson's diversity index across productive rearrangements. TCRdb holds this immuneACCESS table with in-frame rearrangements only. Some clones are missing; in checked studies, unresolved V genes explain under half, and the rest has no known cause. The V and J calls and the clone size are those of that table, but D and trimming were determined from the DNA. Here the sample has 200,000 to 250,000 clones; 75% to 85% occur a single time. About 13% of the sample is taken by the ten largest.

From the cysteine through the phenylalanine, the CDR3 covers 17 amino acids. The DNA shown is the 51-base CDR3, in frame from base 1. The germline V end is reduced by 4 bases and the J end by 7 bases; junction bases left unmatched: 10. The germline V gene provides CDR1 SGHTA and CDR2 FQGNSA. Whole blood was collected in K2EDTA tubes by collaborating institutions according to the institutions' own protocols. For TCRbeta analysis, collaborator samples were shipped as frozen whole blood, as isolated PBMCs, or as DNA extracted from either sample type. The TCR originated in a human donor in a cohort sampled during active COVID-19. Sequencing used peripheral blood. The chain links TRBV7-2 with TRBJ2-1, and TRBD2 aligns with 13 junction nucleotides. This receptor carries the CDR3 CASSSPQLAGGLNEQFF. The DNA sequence follows: TGTGCCAGCAGCTCGCCCCAACTAGCGGGGGGGCTTAATGAGCAGTTCTTC.